This T cell receptor (beta chain) originates from a study of patients and donors after allogeneic stem cell transplantation (dated by TCRdb to the early 2020s). This clonotype was observed many times. Its antigen is not yet known. Base qualities are not recorded, but no much larger clone differs from it by a single base. Library preparation used RT-PCR. The listed sequencing device is NextSeq 550. TCRdb trimmed public reads at Q25 via fastp, called clones via MiXCR and kept in-frame beta chains. Rows are unified per CDR3 protein, each entry keeping the most common DNA and genes. The sample data list approximately 170,000 distinct CDR3 sequences, and approximately 28% of these were observed just once. Of the sample, less than 3.5% falls within the top ten clones. There are 12 amino acids in the CDR3, from cysteine to phenylalanine inclusive. Only the CDR3 DNA is retained, 36 bases long and in frame from the first base. The germline V gene provides CDR1 SGHVS and CDR2 FQNEAQ. The junction shows trimming of 5 bases on V and 11 bases on J, and the gene matches do not reach 8 bases of it.

The receptor's source is a human donor who was either an allogeneic HSCT recipient or a stem cell or donor lymphocyte infusion donor (not recorded which). It is not recorded whose cells these are; they may come from a transplant donor. The sequence joins TRBV7-8 to TRBJ1-1; 7 nucleotides in the junction match TRBD1. Sequencing was carried out using blood, either unsorted or a sorted T cell fraction (not recorded which). The DNA is TGTGCCAGCAGCGAGACAGGGTCTACGGCTTTCTTT. It specifies CASSETGSTAFF.